A single sample gave rise to the 5 T cell receptor beta chains below, sequenced in a study of chemoradiotherapy in HPV16-positive cancers. Assay: immunoSEQ multiplex PCR; the TCRdb copy retains only in-frame clones and omits some. The sample includes about 15,000 clones, 65% to 80% of them seen just once. This material was obtained from a patient who underwent chemoradiotherapy. The receptors shown here come from a human donor with HPV-associated anogenital cancer.

The chain recombines TRBV7-8 with TRBJ1-6, with D possibly matching TRBD1 (5 bases). Between the trimmed V and J ends, which lost 5 bases and 7 bases, there was a span of 12 bases. CDR3 size: 14 residues. Germline CDR1 reads SGHVS; CDR2 reads FQNEAQ. Here the CDR3 reads CASSRQSSNSPLHF. CDR3 nucleotides: TGTGCCAGCAGCCGACAGAGTAGCAATTCACCCCTCCACTTT.

The J gene is TRBJ1-5, the V gene TRBV28, with no clear D. The CDR3 totals 14 residues. Germline CDR1 MDHEN, CDR2 SYDVKM. Deletions cut 6 bases from V and 3 bases from J, with 12 bases between. Written as DNA, the CDR3 is TGTGCCAGCAGCCCCAGCCTCGTCAATCAGCCCCAGCATTTT. This encodes CASSPSLVNQPQHF.

The rearrangement uses TRBV19 and TRBJ1-4; no clear D. Germline CDR1 and CDR2: LNHDA and SQIVND (reference sequence). This CDR3 region has 11 residues. Trimming took off 3 bases at V and 8 bases at J, with 4 bases between the two ends. In DNA, the CDR3 is TGTGCCAGTAGTATGTTCGAAAAACTGTTTTTT. Encoded protein: CASSMFEKLFF.

The V and J genes are TRBV6-5 and TRBJ1-5; TRBD1 might be the D (5 bases). The germline gives CDR1 MNHEY, CDR2 SVGAGI. This CDR3 comprises 14 residues. The V end was cut by 0 bases, the J end by 5 bases, with 8 bases between. In nucleotides, the CDR3 is TGTGCCAGCAGTTACTCATGGGGGTATCAGCCCCAGCATTTT. Its protein product is CASSYSWGYQPQHF.

The V call is TRBV7-2, the J call TRBJ1-3; D ambiguous. The CDR3 runs to 16 residues. Germline V CDR1 and CDR2: SGHTA, FQGNSA. V was shortened by 0 bases and J by 1 base, with 10 bases between the two germline ends. The CDR3 reads CASSLAVGLSGNTIYF. DNA for the CDR3: TGTGCCAGCAGCTTAGCTGTCGGGTTATCTGGAAACACCATATATTTT.